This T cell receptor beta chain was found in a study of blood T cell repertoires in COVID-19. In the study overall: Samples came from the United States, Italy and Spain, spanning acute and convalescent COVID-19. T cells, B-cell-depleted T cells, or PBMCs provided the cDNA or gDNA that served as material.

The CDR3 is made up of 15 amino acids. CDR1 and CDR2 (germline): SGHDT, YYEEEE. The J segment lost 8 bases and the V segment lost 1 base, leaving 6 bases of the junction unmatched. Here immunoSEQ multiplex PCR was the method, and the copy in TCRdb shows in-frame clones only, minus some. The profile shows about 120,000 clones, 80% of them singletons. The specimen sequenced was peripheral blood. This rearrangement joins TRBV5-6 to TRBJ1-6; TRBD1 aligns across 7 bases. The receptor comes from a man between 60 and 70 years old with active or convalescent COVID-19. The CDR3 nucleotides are TGTGCCAGCAGCTTGTGGGACAGAGGGGATTCACCCCTCCACTTT. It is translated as CASSLWDRGDSPLHF. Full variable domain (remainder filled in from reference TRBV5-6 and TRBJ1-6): DAGVTQSPTHLIKTRGQQVTLRCSPKSGHDTVSWYQQALGQGPQFIFQYYEEEERQRGNFPDRFSGHQFPNYSSELNVNALLLGDSALYLCASSLWDRGDSPLHFGNGTRLTVT.